These 27 T cell receptor beta chains share one sample of origin, sequenced in a study of cytomegalovirus exposure and HLA in healthy donors. The PCR used 60 Vbeta and 13 Jbeta primers. The protocol was immunoSEQ multiplex PCR, while the TCRdb copy is restricted to in-frame clones and leaves out a portion. The sample consists of over 150,000 clones, 80% to 85% of them appearing once. The sample consisted of PBMCs. Every receptor here comes from a woman aged 50 to 60 in good health and CMV-seropositive.

The chain links TRBV6-5 to TRBJ2-7; 12 nucleotides match TRBD1. This CDR3 comprises 14 residues. Looked up from germline, CDR1 is MNHEY and CDR2 is SVGAGI. J was trimmed by 6 bases and V by 5 bases; bases with no gene match: 5. CDR3 nucleotides: TGTGCCAGCAGTACCGGGACAGGGGGCCCCGAGCAGTACTTC. It specifies CASSTGTGGPEQYF.

The chain has TRBV5-4 and TRBJ2-5; D uncertain. The CDR3 totals 13 residues. V lost 6 bases and J lost 1, with 10 bases in between. Germline CDR1 and CDR2: SGHNT and YYREEE (reference sequence). The CDR3 DNA reads TGTGCCAGCACCCTCCCGGGCCAAGAGACCCAGTACTTC. Encoded protein: CASTLPGQETQYF.

This clone was counted only a few times. The junction departs from germline at one end; a sequencing error may be responsible. The V call is TRBV5-4, the J call TRBJ2-5; perhaps TRBD1 as D (7 bases). CDR1 and CDR2 from the germline V gene are SGHNT and YYREEE (reference sequence). This CDR3 comprises 16 residues. The CDR3 sequence: CASSQETGASGETQYF. The CDR3 DNA reads TGCGCCAGCAGCCAAGAAACAGGGGCCAGCGGGGAGACCCAGTACTTC.

This clone was detected once. The chain is built from TRBV5-6 and TRBJ2-3; 7 nucleotides align to TRBD2. The CDR3 length is 16 residues. V was pared by 0 bases and J by 5 bases, with 9 bases of the junction left unmatched. The V gene's germline CDR1 is SGHDT and CDR2 YYEEEE. As DNA, the CDR3 is TGTGCCAGCAGCTTGGCCGGTCTAGCGGCAGGAGATACGCAGTATTTT. Translating it yields CASSLAGLAAGDTQYF.

The rearrangement joins TRBV4-1 to TRBJ1-2; weak D call: TRBD1 (6 bases). The length of the CDR3 is 17 residues. The V gene's germline CDR1 is MGHRA and CDR2 YSYEKL. The V end lost 2 bases, the J end lost 6 bases, and 22 bases lay between the germline ends. CDR3 sequence reads: CASSQSPSYTGNHGYTF. CDR3 in DNA: TGCGCCAGCAGCCAATCCCCCTCTTATACAGGGAACCATGGCTACACCTTC.

V gene TRBV29-1 combines with J gene TRBJ1-1; D gene uncertain. V lost 0 bases, J lost 7 bases, and 12 bases lay in between. The CDR3 runs to 13 residues. Germline CDR1 reads SQVTM; CDR2 reads ANQGSEA. This chain's CDR3 is CSVEDRLGSEAFF. The DNA of the CDR3 is TGCAGCGTTGAAGATCGTCTCGGGAGTGAAGCTTTCTTT.

This sequence joins TRBV19 and TRBJ2-5; weak D call: TRBD2 (6 bases). V lost 5 bases and J 5 bases, leaving 21 bases between the germline ends. The CDR3 totals 16 residues. Germline CDR1 reads LNHDA; CDR2 reads SQIVND (reference sequence). The CDR3 here is CASSSPFSGDWETQYF. CDR3 bases: TGTGCCAGTAGTTCCCCCTTTTCGGGGGATTGGGAGACCCAGTACTTC.

The DNA for the CDR3 is TGTGCCAGCAGCTTAGGGCAGGGTTGGGAAAAACTGTTTTTT. This sequence encodes CASSLGQGWEKLFF. The chain has TRBV11-2 and TRBJ1-4; possibly TRBD1 for D (5 bases). Germline V gene sequence: CDR1 SGHAT, CDR2 FQNNGV. Trimming stripped 1 base from V and 8 bases from J, with 11 bases between. This CDR3 has 14 amino acids.

The chain is built from TRBV6-5 and TRBJ2-7; weak D call: TRBD2 (6 bases). CDR3 length: 13 amino acids. Trimming stripped 6 bases from V and 2 bases from J, with 11 bases between. CDR1 MNHEY and CDR2 SVGAGI come from the germline V gene. CDR3 DNA sequence: TGTGCCAGCAGGGGACTTCTCCCCTACGAGCAGTACTTC. Protein sequence: CASRGLLPYEQYF.

Concerning this clone itself: Germline and junction disagree at one end, which may indicate a read error. This chain uses TRBV11-3 with TRBJ2-2; 9 nucleotides agree with TRBD1. Germline loops: CDR1 SGHNT, CDR2 YENEEA. The CDR3 runs to 13 residues. The CDR3 region is CASSSTPTGGLFF. CDR3 sequence (DNA): TGTGCCAGCAGCTCCACCCCGACAGGGGGGCTGTTTTTT.

The chain links TRBV5-1 to TRBJ1-2; D gene uncertain. CDR1 is SGHRS, CDR2 YFSETQ, per germline. V was clipped by 3 bases and J by 7 bases, with 7 bases between them. The CDR3 covers 11 residues. The CDR3: CASSSSGGYTF. DNA of the CDR3: TGCGCCAGCAGCTCCTCCGGTGGCTACACCTTC.

The DNA for the CDR3 is TGTGCCAGCAGCTTCTCCAGGGGGCGTCGCGGCACCGGGGAGCTGTTTTTT. This codes for CASSFSRGRRGTGELFF. V is TRBV7-9 and J is TRBJ2-2, with 8 bases matching TRBD1. Germline assignment: CDR1 SEHNR and CDR2 FQNEAQ (reference sequence). The trim removed 3 bases at V and 4 bases at J, leaving 10 bases unmatched. CDR3 size: 17 residues.

The CDR3 DNA sequence: TGTGCCAGCACCCTTCGGGGACTAGCGGGCACAGATACGCAGTATTTT. Its protein product is CASTLRGLAGTDTQYF. The chain links TRBV5-4 to TRBJ2-3, with 11 nucleotides matching TRBD2. In germline, CDR1 is SGHNT, CDR2 YYREEE (reference sequence). The CDR3 totals 16 residues. V lost 6 bases to trimming and J lost 1 base; unmatched junction nucleotides: 7. Filled out from reference TRBV5-4 and TRBJ2-3, the complete variable domain reads ETGVTQSPTHLIKTRGQQVTLRCSSQSGHNTVSWYQQALGQGPQFIFQYYREEENGRGNFPPRFSGLQFPNYSSELNVNALELDDSALYLCASTLRGLAGTDTQYFGPGTRLTVL.

The chain has TRBV28 and TRBJ2-7; D unresolved. CDR1 and CDR2 from the germline V gene are MDHEN and SYDVKM. Deletions cut 5 bases from V and 2 bases from J, with 16 bases between. The CDR3 length is 15 residues. CDR3 protein: CASSTLGFVTYEQYF. CDR3 in DNA: TGTGCCAGCAGTACCCTAGGTTTTGTGACCTACGAGCAGTACTTC.

This chain connects TRBV7-2 to TRBJ1-5; D call uncertain. CDR1 and CDR2 (germline): SGHTA, FQGNSA. Trimming cost V 5 bases and J 7 bases, with 9 bases left between them. This CDR3 has 12 amino acids. The CDR3 coding sequence is TGTGCCAGCAGCCCGGAGGGCCAGCCCCAGCATTTT. Amino acid sequence: CASSPEGQPQHF.

The chain employs TRBV2 and TRBJ2-7; perhaps TRBD2 as D (5 bases). The V gene's germline CDR1 is SNHLY and CDR2 FYNNEI. The CDR3 contains 13 residues. V lost 7 bases and J lost 0, with 10 bases in between. The CDR3 protein is CASTKDYSYEQYF. The CDR3 DNA reads TGTGCCAGCACCAAAGACTACTCCTACGAGCAGTACTTC.

J is TRBJ2-5 and V is TRBV5-4, with D tentatively TRBD2 (6 bases). CDR1 SGHNT and CDR2 YYREEE come from the germline V gene (reference sequence). CDR3 length: 14 residues. Deletions cut 3 bases from V and 6 bases from J, with 15 bases between. CDR3 amino acids: CASSWREMDKTQYF. As DNA, the CDR3 is TGTGCCAGCAGCTGGCGGGAAATGGACAAGACCCAGTACTTC. The complete variable domain, with remaining parts taken from reference TRBV5-4 and TRBJ2-5, reads ETGVTQSPTHLIKTRGQQVTLRCSSQSGHNTVSWYQQALGQGPQFIFQYYREEENGRGNFPPRFSGLQFPNYSSELNVNALELDDSALYLCASSWREMDKTQYFGPGTRLLVL.

The chain has TRBV9 and TRBJ2-5, with 8 bases lining up with TRBD2. Per the germline V gene, CDR1 is SGDLS and CDR2 is YYNGEE. With V trimmed by 3 bases and J by 4 bases, 8 bases remained unmatched. This CDR3 region has 15 residues. The CDR3 DNA sequence: TGTGCCAGCAGCGAACTAGCGGTTGAGGGAGAGACCCAGTACTTC. Residues: CASSELAVEGETQYF.

Note on this clone: Additional DNA sequences in this sample encode the identical CDR3. This sequence joins TRBV18 and TRBJ2-6, with TRBD1 matching 10 bases. This CDR3 contains 17 residues. The ends lost 3 bases at V and 0 bases at J; junction bases unmatched: 2. The germline CDR1 and CDR2 sequences are KGHSH and LQKENI. CDR3 bases: TGTGCCAGCTCACCGGGACAGGGGAACTCTGGGGCCAACGTCCTGACTTTC. Translating gives CASSPGQGNSGANVLTF.

The chain uses TRBV7-6 and TRBJ2-1; tentatively, D is TRBD2 (5 bases). Trimming shortened V by 1 base and J by 3 bases, and 13 bases separated the two germline ends. The germline V gene encodes CDR1 SGHVS and CDR2 FNYEAQ. The CDR3 extends over 16 amino acids. This CDR3 reads CASSLEIAKNYNEQFF. The CDR3 DNA is TGTGCCAGCAGCTTAGAGATAGCGAAAAACTACAATGAGCAGTTCTTC.

V and J are TRBV7-9 and TRBJ2-1, with TRBD2 identical over 15 bases. The V segment lost 5 bases and the J segment 8 bases; nucleotides outside the gene matches: 4. Germline assignment: CDR1 SEHNR and CDR2 FQNEAQ (reference sequence). The length of the CDR3 is 15 residues. CDR3 nucleotides: TGTGCCAGCAGCCCTCGGACTAGCGGGAGGGATGAGCAGTTCTTC. As protein: CASSPRTSGRDEQFF. Together with reference TRBV7-9 and TRBJ2-1, the CDR3 gives the full variable domain: DTGVSQNPRHKITKRGQNVTFRCDPISEHNRLYWYRQTLGQGPEFLTYFQNEAQLEKSRLLSDRFSAERPKGSFSTLEIQRTEQGDSAMYLCASSPRTSGRDEQFFGPGTRLTVL.

The chain couples TRBV4-2 to TRBJ2-1, with D possibly matching TRBD1 (6 bases). V lost 1 base, J lost 9 bases, and 13 bases lay in between. The CDR3 sequence is 14 residues long. From germline, CDR1 is LGHNA and CDR2 YNFKEQ. In DNA, the CDR3 is TGTGCCAGCAGCCAAGTAGACAGGCCGGGTGAGCAGTTCTTC. As protein: CASSQVDRPGEQFF.

The rearrangement uses TRBV11-2 and TRBJ2-6; D may be TRBD1 (5 bases). The CDR3 is 17 amino acids. V was trimmed by 2 bases and J by 0 bases, leaving 11 bases between them. Germline V lookup: CDR1 SGHAT, CDR2 FQNNGV. The CDR3 sequence is CASSLTGSSSGANVLTF. In DNA form, the CDR3 reads TGTGCCAGCAGCTTAACAGGATCGAGCTCTGGGGCCAACGTCCTGACTTTC.

The rearrangement links TRBV5-1 to TRBJ2-7; weak D call: TRBD2 (6 bases). V lost 3 bases and J lost 6, with 16 bases in between. This CDR3 is built from 14 residues. Germline assignment: CDR1 SGHRS and CDR2 YFSETQ. As DNA, the CDR3 is TGCGCCAGCAGCTCCCGGGACTCCAGTCCCGAGCAGTACTTC. Amino acid sequence: CASSSRDSSPEQYF. Filled out from reference TRBV5-1 and TRBJ2-7, the complete variable domain reads KAGVTQTPRYLIKTRGQQVTLSCSPISGHRSVSWYQQTPGQGLQFLFEYFSETQRNKGNFPGRFSGRQFSNSRSEMNVSTLELGDSALYLCASSSRDSSPEQYFGPGTRLTVT.

This rearrangement joins TRBV27 to TRBJ1-5; TRBD1 matches at 7 bases. Trimming removed 9 bases from V and 3 bases from J; junction bases left unmatched: 8. This CDR3 spans 14 amino acids. The V gene's germline CDR1 is MNHEY and CDR2 SMNVEV (reference sequence). CDR3 sequence: CASWKQGYNQPQHF. DNA for the CDR3: TGTGCCAGTTGGAAACAGGGGTACAATCAGCCCCAGCATTTT.

The gene calls are TRBV27 and TRBJ1-6; 9 nucleotides line up with TRBD1. The CDR3 has 14 residues. V lost 5 bases and J lost 11; bases outside the gene matches: 7. Germline assignment: CDR1 MNHEY and CDR2 SMNVEV (reference sequence). Here the CDR3 DNA reads TGTGCCAGCAGTATCACAGGGGGCGGCACACCCCTCCACTTT. As protein: CASSITGGGTPLHF.

The CDR3 loop is CAIRPTLAGRDMEQFF. CDR3 coding DNA: TGTGCCATCAGACCGACTCTAGCGGGGCGTGATATGGAGCAGTTCTTC. The chain employs TRBV10-3 and TRBJ2-1; 9 positions match TRBD2. Germline V gene data show CDR1 as ENHRY and CDR2 as SYGVKD. CDR3 length: 16 amino acids. V dropped 6 bases and J dropped 10; count of bases not matched to a gene: 16.